Described below is a single TCR beta chain sequence and its context. Donor samples were obtained from healthy Caucasian individuals from Russia, aged roughly 6 to 90. The CDR3 totals 13 residues. The V end was cut by 4 bases, the J end by 8 bases, with 12 bases between. Per germline, CDR1 MGHRA and CDR2 YSYEKL. These data are taken from a study of blood T cells in healthy people across ages. Study information: About one barcoded beta molecule was captured per two T cells (by template switching).

A second PCR, run for about 6 to 11 cycles, used a sample-barcoded 5' primer plus a J-beta primer mix. Every cDNA molecule carried a tag from a template-switch adaptor bearing 12 random nucleotides. TCRdb used MiXCR to reprocess the 5' RACE reads, holding one entry per CDR3 protein. The repertoire consists of around 1,600,000 distinct CDR3 sequences, with approximately 42% occurring once and the leading ten covering about 4.1%. This sequence joins TRBV4-1 and TRBJ2-4, with a possible D match to TRBD2 (5 bases). The sample comprised blood. The source of this sequence is a woman aged 18-30 years in good health. CDR3 residues: CASSRTRGYIQYF. The CDR3 bases are TGCGCCAGCAGCCGCACAAGAGGGTACATTCAGTACTTC.